What follows are 22 T cell receptor beta chains derived from one specimen sequenced in a study of T cell repertoires in cytomegalovirus infection. Their target antigens are unknown. Using its own MiXCR run on the reads, TCRdb lists one record per CDR3 protein. The sample records 750,000 to 950,000 distinct CDR3 sequences, 25% to 30% being singletons. Sequenced material: cultured CD8+ T cells from PBMCs, taken from culture after CMV antigen stimulation. These receptors were obtained from a human donor in good health (CMV status not recorded). Some clones in this sample may be carry-over from other donors' samples.

The sample holds a few counts of this clonotype. The chain recombines TRBV12-3 or TRBV12-4 with TRBJ2-7; 8 bases are a match to TRBD2. The V segment lost 5 bases and the J segment 5 bases; nucleotides outside the gene matches: 5. The CDR3 spans 13 residues. CDR3 sequence: CASSPGGAHEQYV. For the CDR3, the DNA is TGTGCCAGCAGTCCCGGGGGGGCCCACGAGCAGTACGTC.

This clonotype was detected only a few times. This chain links TRBV19 with TRBJ2-5, with 9 bases that match TRBD1. The ends lost 1 base at V and 4 bases at J; junction bases unmatched: 4. The CDR3 is made up of 15 amino acids. CDR1 is LNHDA and CDR2 is SQIVND in the germline V gene (reference sequence). DNA of the CDR3: TGTGCCAGTAGTATAGCCCTGACAGGGGGAGAGACCCAGTACTTC. Protein product: CASSIALTGGETQYF.

About this clonotype: The germline gene is not matched at one end of the junction; a read error may be the cause. The V call is TRBV20-1, the J call TRBJ1-1; weak D call: TRBD1 (6 bases). This CDR3 spans 15 amino acids. Germline V gives CDR1 DFQATT, CDR2 SNEGSKA (reference sequence). The CDR3 sequence is CSAGEDGGRWTEAFF. The CDR3 coding sequence is TGCAGTGCTGGAGAAGATGGGGGGCGATGGACTGAAGCTTTCTTT.

This clonotype was seen a handful of times. The chain recombines TRBV12-3 or TRBV12-4 with TRBJ2-3; 7 bases align to TRBD2. V trimming: 2 bases; J trimming: 3 bases; junction bases outside the gene matches: 5. The CDR3 is 15 residues long. Here the CDR3 reads CASSLRDYGTDTQYF. The CDR3 nucleotides read TGTGCCAGCAGTTTAAGGGACTATGGGACAGATACGCAGTATTTT.

This clonotype was observed a few times. The chain is built from TRBV7-9 and TRBJ2-4; 9 bases are shared with TRBD1. Germline V gene data show CDR1 as SEHNR and CDR2 as FQNEAQ (reference sequence). The CDR3 extends over 14 amino acids. V lost 3 bases and J lost 4; bases outside the gene matches: 1. In DNA form, the CDR3 reads TGTGCCAGCAGCTTTGGGACAGGGAAAAACATTCAGTACTTC. It translates to CASSFGTGKNIQYF.

This clonotype was seen many times. This chain joins TRBV27 and TRBJ2-1; D is undetermined. The CDR3 is 12 amino acids. Trimming removed 3 bases at V and 7 bases at J, with 7 bases between. Germline CDR1 is MNHEY and CDR2 is SMNVEV (reference sequence). The CDR3 DNA is TGTGCCAGCAGTTTCGGTGATAATGAGCAGTTCTTC. It codes for CASSFGDNEQFF.

This clonotype was counted ten times or more. The chain couples TRBV7-2 to TRBJ1-5; tentatively, D is TRBD1 (5 bases). V was cut by 1 base and J by 2 bases, with 18 bases left in between. This CDR3 region has 18 residues. Germline V gene sequence: CDR1 SGHTA, CDR2 FQGNSA. DNA for the CDR3: TGTGCCAGCAGCTTAGTGGGGGTGGGGAGTACGGGCAATCAGCCCCAGCATTTT. Amino acids: CASSLVGVGSTGNQPQHF.

This clonotype was found a few times. CDR3 DNA sequence: TGTGCCAGCAGCCGCCTTACTAGCGGGGGGTACAATGAGCAGTTCTTC. Translated, it gives CASSRLTSGGYNEQFF. The chain carries TRBV7-6 and TRBJ2-1; 12 nucleotides line up with TRBD2. Unmatched junction bases numbered 6, after V lost 5 bases and J lost 4 bases. The CDR3 covers 16 residues. Per germline, CDR1 SGHVS and CDR2 FNYEAQ.

This chain uses TRBV25-1 with TRBJ1-6; TRBD1 aligns across 7 bases. This CDR3 has 16 amino acids. Germline trimming cut 2 bases from V and 4 bases from J; bases unmatched to any gene: 5. The germline V gene encodes CDR1 MGHDK and CDR2 SYGVNS. The CDR3 DNA is TGTGCCAGCAGTGAAACAGGGGACCTTTATAATTCACCCCTCCACTTT. Translated: CASSETGDLYNSPLHF.

This clonotype was seen only a few times. The rearrangement uses TRBV6-4 and TRBJ2-1; 7 nucleotides agree with TRBD2. The CDR3 is 14 amino acids. Trimming removed 2 bases from V and 4 bases from J; junction bases left unmatched: 2. Germline CDR1 is MRHNA and CDR2 is SNTAGT. The CDR3 reads CASSDRGEYNEQFF. DNA of the CDR3: TGTGCCAGCAGTGACCGGGGGGAATACAATGAGCAGTTCTTC.

The chain uses TRBV28 and TRBJ1-1; D may be TRBD1 (6 bases). Trimming took off 5 bases at V and 0 bases at J, with 13 bases between the two ends. CDR3 length equals 15 residues. Germline-derived CDR1 and CDR2 are MDHEN and SYDVKM. The CDR3 sequence: CASSIRGDMNTEAFF. In DNA form, the CDR3 reads TGTGCCAGCAGTATCCGGGGGGACATGAACACTGAAGCTTTCTTT.

The chain uses TRBV7-9 and TRBJ2-3; D tentatively fits TRBD1 or TRBD2 (5 bases each). This CDR3 has 16 residues. Germline lookup yields CDR1 SEHNR and CDR2 FQNEAQ (reference sequence). V gave up 4 bases and J gave up 2 bases, with 16 bases separating them. The CDR3 spells CASSSRPGASTDTQYF. As DNA, the CDR3 is TGTGCCAGCAGCTCCCGGCCCGGGGCATCCACAGATACGCAGTATTTT.

The sample holds a few counts of this clonotype. This chain uses TRBV20-1 with TRBJ1-3; D is ambiguous. V shed 2 bases and J shed 0 bases, with 11 bases lying between them. Per germline, CDR1 DFQATT and CDR2 SNEGSKA (reference sequence). The CDR3 covers 15 residues. The CDR3 sequence is CSARRLGLSGNTIYF. The CDR3 coding sequence is TGCAGTGCTAGACGCCTTGGCCTCTCTGGAAACACCATATATTTT.

The rearrangement uses TRBV5-6 and TRBJ2-1; 7 bases align to TRBD1. CDR3 length equals 16 residues. Germline V CDR1 and CDR2: SGHDT, YYEEEE. V was pared by 4 bases and J by 4 bases, with 11 bases of the junction left unmatched. DNA for the CDR3: TGTGCCAGCAGCCCCTGGACCCCGGACAGGTACAATGAGCAGTTCTTC. Translating gives CASSPWTPDRYNEQFF.

The CDR3 region has the DNA TGTGCCAGCAGCCCGGGCTTTGGGGCGGGACTTGAGCAGTTCTTC. Translation: CASSPGFGAGLEQFF. V usage is TRBV13 and J usage is TRBJ2-1; D is perhaps TRBD2 (6 bases). The germline V and J ends were trimmed by 5 bases and 9 bases, with 20 bases remaining between them. Germline V lookup: CDR1 PRHDT, CDR2 FYEKMQ (reference sequence). The CDR3 has 15 residues.

The chain uses TRBV7-9 and TRBJ2-7; D might be TRBD2 (5 bases). The V and J ends lost 5 bases and 1 base respectively, with 18 bases between them. The CDR3 extends over 16 amino acids. Germline values: CDR1 SEHNR, CDR2 FQNEAQ (reference sequence). CDR3 region: CASSPPLTGGSYEQYF. CDR3 nucleotides: TGTGCCAGCAGCCCCCCCCTAACTGGAGGATCCTACGAGCAGTACTTC.

The rearrangement uses TRBV6-6 and TRBJ1-1, with 9 bases lining up with TRBD1. This CDR3 has 15 residues. The germline V gene encodes CDR1 MNHNY and CDR2 SVGAGI (reference sequence). Trimming cost V 2 bases and J 1 base; bases outside gene matches: 2. CDR3 DNA sequence: TGTGCCAGCAGTTACACGGACAGGGGGAACACTGAAGCTTTCTTT. It translates to CASSYTDRGNTEAFF.

V and J are TRBV4-3 and TRBJ2-3; D may correspond to TRBD1 or TRBD2 (5 bases each). There are 17 residues in the CDR3. Trimming removed 0 bases from V and 1 base from J, with 14 bases in between. CDR1 is LGHNA and CDR2 is YSLEER in the germline V gene. The DNA for the CDR3 is TGCGCCAGCAGCCAAGAGGAGAGGTGGGACCGCACAGATACGCAGTATTTT. Translation: CASSQEERWDRTDTQYF.

The chain recombines TRBV2 with TRBJ2-7, with D possibly TRBD1 on 5 matching bases. The CDR3 spans 15 residues. With 8 bases removed from V and 0 bases from J, the gap between germline ends came to 17 bases. The germline gives CDR1 SNHLY, CDR2 FYNNEI. The CDR3 bases are TGTGCCAGCGACTTCCTCAGGGTTAGCTCCTACGAGCAGTACGTC. This encodes CASDFLRVSSYEQYV.

This clonotype was counted between two and nine times. The chain carries TRBV12-3 or TRBV12-4 and TRBJ2-3; 10 bases map to TRBD1. The CDR3 extends over 16 amino acids. With 5 bases clipped from V and 6 bases from J, the junction kept 11 bases outside the gene matches. The CDR3 sequence is CASSPAGTGALDTQYF. The CDR3, as DNA: TGTGCCAGCAGTCCCGCCGGGACAGGGGCTTTGGATACGCAGTATTTT.

The V gene is TRBV2, the J gene TRBJ2-7; 9 bases are shared with TRBD2. This CDR3 has 15 amino acids. Germline trimming cut 5 bases from V and 4 bases from J; bases unmatched to any gene: 9. From germline, CDR1 is SNHLY and CDR2 FYNNEI. In DNA, the CDR3 is TGTGCCAGCAGTCGAGGGACTAGCCCGAAATACGAGCAGTACTTC. It specifies CASSRGTSPKYEQYF.

Only one count was recorded for this clonotype. J is TRBJ2-2 and V is TRBV7-2; the match to TRBD1 covers 9 bases. The germline V gene encodes CDR1 SGHTA and CDR2 FQGNSA. J lost 1 base, V lost 3 bases, and 6 bases had no gene match. This CDR3 comprises 17 residues. This chain's CDR3 is CASSFSRQGVNTGELFF. Written as DNA, the CDR3 is TGTGCCAGCAGCTTCTCCCGACAGGGGGTGAACACCGGGGAGCTGTTTTTT. Filled out from reference TRBV7-2 and TRBJ2-2, the complete variable domain reads GAGVSQSPSNKVTEKGKDVELRCDPISGHTALYWYRQSLGQGLEFLIYFQGNSAPDKSGLPSDRFSAERTGGSVSTLTIQRTQQEDSAVYLCASSFSRQGVNTGELFFGEGSRLTVL.